This T cell receptor beta chain was sequenced for a study of early T cells in non-severe SARS-CoV-2 infection. At the level of the study: Chains were unpaired, as sequencing was done on bulk RNA from unsorted whole blood. Study outcomes and limitations: Missing private and CD4 specificities, VDJdb matching favored anti-spike CD8 responses.

Remarks on this clonotype: Its antigen remains unidentified.

The length of the CDR3 is 15 residues. Germline V lookup: CDR1 LGHDT, CDR2 YNNKEL (reference sequence). With V trimmed by 0 bases and J by 5 bases, 6 bases remained unmatched. The TCR library protocol attached unique molecular identifiers to the individual cDNA molecules. TCRdb reanalysed the 5' RACE reads using MiXCR and keeps one entry per CDR3 protein. Of 70,000 to 75,000 distinct CDR3 sequences in the sample, roughly an eighth were seen once. This chain links TRBV3-1 with TRBJ1-1; 7 positions agree with TRBD1. Sequenced material: whole blood. This sequence originates from an adult who was a healthcare worker with PCR-confirmed SARS-CoV-2 infection or an uninfected control (not recorded which). DNA for the CDR3: TGTGCCAGCAGCCAAGATTATGGCAGGGGGACTGAAGCTTTCTTT. Its translation: CASSQDYGRGTEAFF.